This TCR beta chain stems from a study of T cells after yellow fever vaccination. As for the study in general: Low-cell-number fractions underwent preparation using SMART-Seq v4 Ultra Low Input.

Whole-study findings and limits: Clonotypes found in both CD4 and CD8 compartments made up a small share.

TCR cDNA, made by 5'RACE template switching, carried an added universal primer site and UMIs. TCRdb processed the 5' RACE reads anew with MiXCR; each CDR3 protein has one entry. The data contain around 340,000 distinct CDR3 sequences, approximately 13% of them singletons. This clonotype was recorded at least ten times. What it recognizes is unknown. The CDR3 has 13 amino acids. V dropped 6 bases and J dropped 6 bases, with 12 bases sitting between them. J is TRBJ1-5 and V is TRBV12-3 or TRBV12-4; D is uncertain. The TCR was taken from a man between 18 and 35 years old who received the YFV17D yellow fever vaccine. Sample: CD4+ T cells sorted from PBMCs, taken 15 days after the yellow fever booster vaccination. CDR3 residues: CASSQQTGQPQHF. The CDR3 coding sequence is TGTGCCAGCAGCCAACAAACCGGTCAGCCCCAGCATTTT.